The entry that follows covers one T cell receptor (beta chain) sequence. Its antigen is not known. With 0 bases clipped from V and 11 bases from J, the junction kept 2 bases outside the gene matches. In germline, CDR1 is SGDLS, CDR2 YYNGEE. This CDR3 contains 12 residues. The sample belongs to a study of early stage breast cancer tumors. Overall study context: Among approximately twelve ER+/PR+/HER2- tumors, eight were ductal, four lobular. The study's findings and limits: Commonly generated sequences made up most enriched TCRB sequences shared between patients.

Method: immunoSEQ multiplex PCR; TCRdb's copy keeps in-frame clones and lacks some. The sample lists about 51,000 clones; around 78% were seen once. The sample consisted of blood. This receptor was taken from a person aged 40 to 50 with breast cancer. V gene TRBV9 combines with J gene TRBJ2-1, with TRBD1 matching over 7 bases. CDR3 nucleotide sequence: TGTGCCAGCAGCGTAGAGGGGGCTCAGCAGTTCTTC. This translates into CASSVEGAQQFF. The full variable domain, completed using reference TRBV9 and TRBJ2-1, is DSGVTQTPKHLITATGQRVTLRCSPRSGDLSVYWYQQSLDQGLQFLIQYYNGEERAKGNILERFSAQQFPDLHSELNLSSLELGDSALYFCASSVEGAQQFFGPGTRLTVL.